What follows are 19 T cell receptor beta chains derived from one specimen sequenced in a study of T cell repertoires in cytomegalovirus infection. TCRdb re-called the reads with MiXCR, one entry per CDR3 protein. This sample carries about 300,000 distinct CDR3 sequences, roughly a tenth of them seen once, and the ten largest clones take less than 3%. The sequenced sample consisted of PBMCs. These receptors all come from a human donor in good health (CMV status not recorded). Some clones in this sample may be carry-over from other donors' samples.

The chain has TRBV19 and TRBJ1-1, with TRBD1 matching 8 bases. Germline V gives CDR1 LNHDA, CDR2 SQIVND (reference sequence). The V and J ends lost 9 bases and 4 bases, in that order; junction bases with no gene match: 16. The CDR3 contains 16 residues. The CDR3 sequence: CASLLTGVIARTEAFF. CDR3 in DNA: TGTGCCAGCCTGTTGACAGGGGTAATTGCTCGCACTGAAGCTTTCTTT.

In its sample, this clonotype was seen many times. The chain links TRBV20-1 to TRBJ2-1; D is perhaps TRBD1 or TRBD2 (5 bases each). From germline, CDR1 is DFQATT and CDR2 SNEGSKA (reference sequence). CDR3 length: 14 residues. Trimming left V 5 bases short and J 0 bases short, with 11 bases between. The CDR3 region has the DNA TGCAGTGCTCCCCCCGGGGCCTCCTACAATGAGCAGTTCTTC. This translates into CSAPPGASYNEQFF.

This clonotype has at least ten counts. The J gene is TRBJ2-2, the V gene TRBV28; D uncertain. Trimming pared 6 bases from V and 7 bases from J, leaving 15 bases between. CDR1 is MDHEN and CDR2 is SYDVKM in the germline V gene. CDR3 length: 14 amino acids. CDR3 loop: CASRPPPASGELFF. The DNA of the CDR3 is TGTGCCAGCAGACCACCCCCGGCAAGCGGGGAGCTGTTTTTT.

The table lists this clonotype with many counts. CDR3 loop: CAIGDWNTEAFF. In nucleotides, the CDR3 is TGTGCCATCGGGGACTGGAACACTGAAGCTTTCTTT. This sequence joins TRBV10-3 and TRBJ1-1, with a weak D call TRBD1 (5 bases). The CDR3 consists of 12 residues. V lost 8 bases to trimming and J lost 1 base, with 8 bases between them. Per the germline V gene, CDR1 is ENHRY and CDR2 is SYGVKD.

This clonotype was counted many times. The rearrangement joins TRBV15 to TRBJ1-1; D might be TRBD1 (5 bases). Germline CDR1 and CDR2: LNHNV and YYDKDF (reference sequence). This CDR3 comprises 14 residues. V lost 4 bases and J lost 3, with 12 bases in between. The CDR3, as DNA: TGTGCCACCAGCAAACGGGGAGGGGACACTGAAGCTTTCTTT. It translates to CATSKRGGDTEAFF.

The V gene is TRBV2, the J gene TRBJ2-5; D gene ambiguous. CDR1 is SNHLY, CDR2 FYNNEI, per germline. The CDR3 loop spans 13 amino acids. V was pared by 4 bases and J by 4 bases, with 10 bases between. CDR3 sequence reads: CASSAKVSETQYF. The CDR3 DNA sequence: TGTGCCAGCAGTGCGAAGGTTTCAGAGACCCAGTACTTC.

In its sample, this clonotype was seen many times. The chain recombines TRBV28 with TRBJ2-5; 9 bases match TRBD1. Trimming removed 6 bases from V and 5 bases from J; junction bases left unmatched: 7. Germline CDR1 reads MDHEN; CDR2 reads SYDVKM. The CDR3 is made up of 14 amino acids. The CDR3 nucleotides read TGTGCCAGCAGGGGGACAGGGACTGGCGAGACCCAGTACTTC. It codes for CASRGTGTGETQYF.

This clonotype has at least ten counts. J is TRBJ2-5 and V is TRBV7-6; 11 nucleotides line up with TRBD2. Germline V lookup: CDR1 SGHVS, CDR2 FNYEAQ. Losses at the gene ends were 4 bases for V and 3 bases for J; bases not matched to a gene: 4. CDR3 length equals 15 residues. CDR3 sequence reads: CASSSPGLAEETQYF. CDR3 sequence (DNA): TGTGCCAGCAGCTCACCGGGACTAGCGGAAGAGACCCAGTACTTC.

This clonotype was detected ten times or more. The V gene is TRBV13, the J gene TRBJ2-3, with TRBD1 identical over 9 bases. CDR3 length equals 18 residues. V was pared by 4 bases and J by 2 bases, with 13 bases of the junction left unmatched. Germline lookup yields CDR1 PRHDT and CDR2 FYEKMQ (reference sequence). The CDR3 region is CASSSIARTGVITDTQYF. The CDR3 DNA sequence: TGTGCCAGCAGCTCTATCGCCCGGACAGGGGTTATCACAGATACGCAGTATTTT.

This clonotype was observed a few times. The CDR3 DNA sequence: TGTGCCAGCAGCTTAAGGCCGGGACTCCAAGAGACCCAGTACTTC. Its protein product is CASSLRPGLQETQYF. The chain recombines TRBV13 with TRBJ2-5; D may be TRBD2 (6 bases). Deletions cut 2 bases from V and 1 base from J, with 11 bases between. This CDR3 has 15 amino acids. Per the germline V gene, CDR1 is PRHDT and CDR2 is FYEKMQ (reference sequence).

This clonotype came up many times. The chain has TRBV29-1 and TRBJ1-4; 8 positions agree with TRBD1. Germline CDR1 SQVTM, CDR2 ANQGSEA. J lost 5 bases, V lost 4 bases, and 9 bases had no gene match. The CDR3 sequence is 15 residues long. Here the CDR3 DNA reads TGCAGCGTTGGCCCCACAGGGGGTTTAAATGAAAAACTGTTTTTT. Translated: CSVGPTGGLNEKLFF. The whole variable domain, remainder taken from reference TRBV29-1 and TRBJ1-4, is SAVISQKPSRDICQRGTSLTIQCQVDSQVTMMFWYRQQPGQSLTLIATANQGSEATYESGFVIDKFPISRPNLTFSTLTVSNMSPEDSSIYLCSVGPTGGLNEKLFFGSGTQLSVL.

Ten or more counts support this clonotype. This chain links TRBV7-9 with TRBJ2-1, with TRBD2 identical over 12 bases. Trimming removed 6 bases from V and 6 bases from J; junction bases left unmatched: 6. Germline CDR1 is SEHNR and CDR2 is FQNEAQ (reference sequence). The CDR3 totals 15 residues. In nucleotides, the CDR3 is TGTGCCAGCAGATTGCCGGGACTAGCGGGCAATGAGCAGTTCTTC. Translated, it gives CASRLPGLAGNEQFF.

The gene calls are TRBV12-3 or TRBV12-4 and TRBJ2-2, with TRBD2 identical over 8 bases. This CDR3 has 15 amino acids. Unmatched junction bases numbered 5, after V lost 2 bases and J lost 6 bases. CDR3 in DNA: TGTGCCAGCAGTTTACCGGGGGGGCCATCCGGGGAGCTGTTTTTT. Translation: CASSLPGGPSGELFF.

This clonotype was seen at least ten times. This rearrangement joins TRBV2 to TRBJ1-1; possible D gene TRBD1, 5 bases. The CDR3 covers 15 residues. CDR1 and CDR2 (germline): SNHLY, FYNNEI. The germline V and J ends were trimmed by 8 bases and 1 base, with 17 bases remaining between them. In nucleotides, the CDR3 is TGTGCCAGCCGCGAGAACCGACAGCCGAACACTGAAGCTTTCTTT. It codes for CASRENRQPNTEAFF.

The chain combines TRBV28 with TRBJ2-3, with 8 bases that match TRBD2. CDR1 and CDR2 from the germline V gene are MDHEN and SYDVKM. The V gene end was trimmed by 7 bases and the J gene end by 4 bases; junction bases not matched to a gene: 10. This CDR3 is 15 amino acids long. This chain's CDR3 is CASTGRRGASDTQYF. CDR3 in DNA: TGTGCCAGCACCGGAAGGCGGGGGGCGTCAGATACGCAGTATTTT.

This clonotype was counted ten times or more. The chain carries TRBV20-1 and TRBJ1-5; 8 nucleotides agree with TRBD1. The trim removed 0 bases at V and 4 bases at J, leaving 8 bases unmatched. The CDR3 length is 16 residues. CDR1 and CDR2 (germline): DFQATT, SNEGSKA (reference sequence). The CDR3 sequence: CSARDPGQGPNQPQHF. The DNA for the CDR3 is TGCAGTGCTAGAGATCCCGGACAGGGCCCTAATCAGCCCCAGCATTTT.

This clonotype was seen many times. This rearrangement joins TRBV29-1 to TRBJ1-1, with TRBD1 as a possible D gene (5 bases). V lost 4 bases and J 1 base, leaving 19 bases between the germline ends. Per the germline V gene, CDR1 is SQVTM and CDR2 is ANQGSEA. The CDR3 is made up of 16 amino acids. The CDR3 DNA sequence: TGCAGCGTTGCGGGGAGTGGACACGCGGCGAACACTGAAGCTTTCTTT. It is translated as CSVAGSGHAANTEAFF.

V usage is TRBV2 and J usage is TRBJ2-3; 8 bases fit TRBD2. There are 15 residues in the CDR3. J lost 5 bases, V lost 5 bases, and 9 bases had no gene match. The germline V gene has CDR1 SNHLY and CDR2 FYNNEI. CDR3 sequence reads: CASSPFERGRDTQYF. Written as DNA, the CDR3 is TGTGCCAGCAGTCCCTTTGAGCGGGGGAGAGATACGCAGTATTTT.

This clonotype was recorded many times. V usage is TRBV20-1 and J usage is TRBJ2-7, with TRBD2 as a possible D gene (7 bases). The V end lost 6 bases, the J end lost 0 bases, and 12 bases lay between the germline ends. The CDR3 totals 13 residues. CDR1 and CDR2 (germline): DFQATT, SNEGSKA (reference sequence). The chain's CDR3 is CSAGGHSSYEQYF. The DNA of the CDR3 is TGCAGTGCCGGGGGGCATAGCTCCTACGAGCAGTACTTC.